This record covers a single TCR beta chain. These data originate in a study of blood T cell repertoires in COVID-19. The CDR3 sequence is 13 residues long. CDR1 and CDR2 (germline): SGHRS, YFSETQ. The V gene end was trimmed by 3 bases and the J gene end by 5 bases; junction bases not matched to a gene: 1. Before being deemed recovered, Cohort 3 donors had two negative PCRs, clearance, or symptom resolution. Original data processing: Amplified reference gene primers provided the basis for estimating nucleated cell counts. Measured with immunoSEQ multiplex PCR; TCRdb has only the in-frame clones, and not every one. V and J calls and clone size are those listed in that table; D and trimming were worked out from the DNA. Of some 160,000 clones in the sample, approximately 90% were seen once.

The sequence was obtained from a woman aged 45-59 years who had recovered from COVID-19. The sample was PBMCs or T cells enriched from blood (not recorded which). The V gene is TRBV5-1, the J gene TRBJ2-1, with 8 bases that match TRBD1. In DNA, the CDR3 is TGCGCCAGCAGCTGGGACAGGAACAATGAGCAGTTCTTC. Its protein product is CASSWDRNNEQFF.